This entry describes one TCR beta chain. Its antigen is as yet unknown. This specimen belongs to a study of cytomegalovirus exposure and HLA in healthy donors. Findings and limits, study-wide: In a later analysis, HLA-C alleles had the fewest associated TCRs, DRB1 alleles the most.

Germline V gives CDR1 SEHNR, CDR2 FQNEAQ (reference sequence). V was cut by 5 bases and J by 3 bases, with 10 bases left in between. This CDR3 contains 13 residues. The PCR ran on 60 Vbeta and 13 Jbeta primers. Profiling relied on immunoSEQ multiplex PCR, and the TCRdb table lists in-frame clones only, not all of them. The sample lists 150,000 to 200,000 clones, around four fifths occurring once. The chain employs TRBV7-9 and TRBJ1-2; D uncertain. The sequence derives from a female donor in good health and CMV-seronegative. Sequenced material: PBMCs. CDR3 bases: TGTGCCAGCAGCACCATCGGGGACTATGGCTACACCTTC. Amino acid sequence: CASSTIGDYGYTF.